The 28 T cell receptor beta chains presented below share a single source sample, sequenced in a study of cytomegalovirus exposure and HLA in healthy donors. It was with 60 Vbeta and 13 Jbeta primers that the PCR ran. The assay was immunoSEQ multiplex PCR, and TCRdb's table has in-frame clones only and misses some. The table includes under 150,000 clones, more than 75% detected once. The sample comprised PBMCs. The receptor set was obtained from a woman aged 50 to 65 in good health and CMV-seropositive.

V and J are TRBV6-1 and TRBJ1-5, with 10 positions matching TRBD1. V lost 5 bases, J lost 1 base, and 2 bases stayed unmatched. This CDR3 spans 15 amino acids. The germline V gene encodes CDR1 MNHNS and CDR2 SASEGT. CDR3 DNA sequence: TGTGCCAGCAGTTGGACAGGGGGAAGCAATCAGCCCCAGCATTTT. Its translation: CASSWTGGSNQPQHF.

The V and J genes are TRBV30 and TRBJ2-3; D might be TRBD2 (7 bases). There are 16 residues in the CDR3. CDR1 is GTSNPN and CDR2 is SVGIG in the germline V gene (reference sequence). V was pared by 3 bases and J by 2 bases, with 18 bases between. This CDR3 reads CAWSEKRGAITDTQYF. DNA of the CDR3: TGTGCCTGGAGCGAGAAACGGGGGGCTATCACAGATACGCAGTATTTT.

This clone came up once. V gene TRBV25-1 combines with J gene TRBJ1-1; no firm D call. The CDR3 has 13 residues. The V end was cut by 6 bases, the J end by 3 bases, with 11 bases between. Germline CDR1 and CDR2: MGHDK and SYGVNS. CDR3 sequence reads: CASRRGRDTEAFF. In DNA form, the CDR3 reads TGTGCCAGCAGAAGAGGGAGGGACACTGAAGCTTTCTTT.

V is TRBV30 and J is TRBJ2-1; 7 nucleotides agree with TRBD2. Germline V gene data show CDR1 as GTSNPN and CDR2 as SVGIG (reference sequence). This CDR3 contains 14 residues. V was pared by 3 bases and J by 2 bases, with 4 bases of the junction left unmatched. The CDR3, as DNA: TGTGCCTGGAGCATAGCGGGCGCCTACAATGAGCAGTTCTTC. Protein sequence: CAWSIAGAYNEQFF.

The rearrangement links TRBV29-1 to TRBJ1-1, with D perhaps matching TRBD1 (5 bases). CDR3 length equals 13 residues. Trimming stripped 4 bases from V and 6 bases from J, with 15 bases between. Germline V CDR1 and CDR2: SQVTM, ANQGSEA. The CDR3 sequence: CSVVRRGWAEAFF. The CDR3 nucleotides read TGCAGCGTTGTGCGAAGGGGCTGGGCTGAAGCTTTCTTT. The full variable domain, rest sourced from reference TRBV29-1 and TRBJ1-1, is SAVISQKPSRDICQRGTSLTIQCQVDSQVTMMFWYRQQPGQSLTLIATANQGSEATYESGFVIDKFPISRPNLTFSTLTVSNMSPEDSSIYLCSVVRRGWAEAFFGQGTRLTVV.

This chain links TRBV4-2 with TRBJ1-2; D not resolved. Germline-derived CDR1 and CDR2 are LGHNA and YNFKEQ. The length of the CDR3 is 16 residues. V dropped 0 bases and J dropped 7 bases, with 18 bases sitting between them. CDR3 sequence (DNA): TGTGCCAGCAGCCAAGATATTGTGGGTGAGTCGGGTGGCTACACCTTC. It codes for CASSQDIVGESGGYTF.

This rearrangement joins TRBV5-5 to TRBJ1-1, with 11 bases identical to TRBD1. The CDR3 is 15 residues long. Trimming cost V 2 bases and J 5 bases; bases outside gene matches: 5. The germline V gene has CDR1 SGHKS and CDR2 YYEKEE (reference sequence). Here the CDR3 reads CASSFGTGGRTEAFF. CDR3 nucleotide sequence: TGTGCCAGCAGCTTTGGGACAGGGGGAAGGACTGAAGCTTTCTTT.

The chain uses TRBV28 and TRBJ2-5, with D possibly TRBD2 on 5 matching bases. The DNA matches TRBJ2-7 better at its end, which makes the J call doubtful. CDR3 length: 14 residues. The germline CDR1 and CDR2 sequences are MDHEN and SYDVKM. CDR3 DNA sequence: TGTGCCAGCAGTTTCGGACTCCTCTCCTACGAGCAGTACTTC. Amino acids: CASSFGLLSYEQYF.

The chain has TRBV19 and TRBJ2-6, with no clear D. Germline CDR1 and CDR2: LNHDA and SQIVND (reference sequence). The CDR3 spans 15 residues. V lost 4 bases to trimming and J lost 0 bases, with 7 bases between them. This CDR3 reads CASSTGLSGANVLTF. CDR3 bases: TGTGCCAGTAGTACGGGTCTCTCTGGGGCCAACGTCCTGACTTTC.

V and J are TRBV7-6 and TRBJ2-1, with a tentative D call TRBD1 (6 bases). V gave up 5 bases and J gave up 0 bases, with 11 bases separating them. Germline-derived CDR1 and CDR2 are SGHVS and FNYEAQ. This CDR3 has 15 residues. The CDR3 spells CASSPRGGSYNEQFF. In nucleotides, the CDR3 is TGTGCCAGCAGCCCCCGAGGGGGCTCCTACAATGAGCAGTTCTTC.

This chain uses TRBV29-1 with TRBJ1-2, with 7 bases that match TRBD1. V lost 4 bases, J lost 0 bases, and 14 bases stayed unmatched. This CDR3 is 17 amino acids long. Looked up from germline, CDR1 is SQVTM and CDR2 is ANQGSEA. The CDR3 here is CSVVTGPGASANYGYTF. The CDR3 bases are TGCAGCGTTGTGACAGGGCCGGGCGCCTCGGCTAACTATGGCTACACCTTC. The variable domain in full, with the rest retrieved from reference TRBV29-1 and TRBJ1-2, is SAVISQKPSRDICQRGTSLTIQCQVDSQVTMMFWYRQQPGQSLTLIATANQGSEATYESGFVIDKFPISRPNLTFSTLTVSNMSPEDSSIYLCSVVTGPGASANYGYTFGSGTRLTVV.

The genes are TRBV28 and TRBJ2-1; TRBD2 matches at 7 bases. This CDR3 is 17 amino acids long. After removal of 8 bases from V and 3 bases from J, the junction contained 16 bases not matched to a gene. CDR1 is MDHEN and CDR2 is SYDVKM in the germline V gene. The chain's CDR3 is CASSSFGSSGYYNEQFF. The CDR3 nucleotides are TGTGCCAGCTCAAGTTTTGGGAGTAGCGGGTACTACAATGAGCAGTTCTTC.

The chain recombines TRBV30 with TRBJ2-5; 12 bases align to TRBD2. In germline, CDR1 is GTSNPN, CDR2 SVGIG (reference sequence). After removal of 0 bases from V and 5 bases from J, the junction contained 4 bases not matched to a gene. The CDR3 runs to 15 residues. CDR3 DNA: TGTGCCTGGAGTGTAAATGGACTAGCGGGGGAGACCCAGTACTTC. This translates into CAWSVNGLAGETQYF.

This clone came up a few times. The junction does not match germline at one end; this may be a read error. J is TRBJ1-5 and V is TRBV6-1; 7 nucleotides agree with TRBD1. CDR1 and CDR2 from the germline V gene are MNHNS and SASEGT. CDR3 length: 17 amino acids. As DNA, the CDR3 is TGTGCCAGCAGTGACTTTCCGGATAAGGGGGCGGATCAGCCCCAGCATTTC. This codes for CASSDFPDKGADQPQHF.

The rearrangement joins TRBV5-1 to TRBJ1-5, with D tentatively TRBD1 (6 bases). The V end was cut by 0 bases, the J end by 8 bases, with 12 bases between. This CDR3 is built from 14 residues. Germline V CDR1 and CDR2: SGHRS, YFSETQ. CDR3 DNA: TGCGCCAGCAGCTTGGCCGAGGGGGGGGAGCCCCAGCATTTT. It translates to CASSLAEGGEPQHF. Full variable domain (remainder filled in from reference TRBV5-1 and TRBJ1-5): KAGVTQTPRYLIKTRGQQVTLSCSPISGHRSVSWYQQTPGQGLQFLFEYFSETQRNKGNFPGRFSGRQFSNSRSEMNVSTLELGDSALYLCASSLAEGGEPQHFGDGTRLSIL.

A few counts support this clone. The CDR3 protein is CASSLRGSRAGVLYEQYF. Written as DNA, the CDR3 is TGCGCCAGCAGCTTAAGAGGCTCCCGGGCAGGGGTCCTCTACGAGCAGTACTTC. The chain recombines TRBV5-1 with TRBJ2-7, with D perhaps matching TRBD1 (6 bases). This CDR3 is built from 18 residues. The V and J ends lost 2 bases and 3 bases respectively, with 24 bases between them. Per the germline V gene, CDR1 is SGHRS and CDR2 is YFSETQ.

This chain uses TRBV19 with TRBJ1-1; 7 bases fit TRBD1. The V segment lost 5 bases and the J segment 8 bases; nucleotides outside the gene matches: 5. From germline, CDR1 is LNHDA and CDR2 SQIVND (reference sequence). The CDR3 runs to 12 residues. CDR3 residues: CASSPLDREAFF. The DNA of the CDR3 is TGTGCCAGTAGTCCCCTGGACAGGGAAGCTTTCTTT.

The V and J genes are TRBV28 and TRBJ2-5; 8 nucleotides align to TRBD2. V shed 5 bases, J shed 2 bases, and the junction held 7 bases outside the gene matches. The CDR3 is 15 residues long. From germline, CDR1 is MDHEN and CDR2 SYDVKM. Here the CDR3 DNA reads TGTGCCAGCAGTCTCACCGGGACTAGTCAAGAGACCCAGTACTTC. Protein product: CASSLTGTSQETQYF.

CDR3 DNA: TGTGCCAGCAGCTTAGAGGCAGGAAATTCCTACGAGCAGTACTTC. Its translation: CASSLEAGNSYEQYF. The V gene is TRBV11-1, the J gene TRBJ2-7; the D is unclear. The CDR3 contains 15 residues. CDR1 SGHAT and CDR2 FQDESV come from the germline V gene (reference sequence). Trimming stripped 1 base from V and 1 base from J, with 11 bases between.

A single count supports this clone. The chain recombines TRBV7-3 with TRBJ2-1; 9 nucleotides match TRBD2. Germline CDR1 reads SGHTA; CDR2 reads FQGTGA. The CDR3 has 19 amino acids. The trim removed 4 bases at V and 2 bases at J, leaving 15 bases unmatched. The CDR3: CASSYWVSGSQKAYNEQFF. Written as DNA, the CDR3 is TGTGCCAGCAGCTACTGGGTTAGCGGGAGTCAGAAAGCCTACAATGAGCAGTTCTTC.

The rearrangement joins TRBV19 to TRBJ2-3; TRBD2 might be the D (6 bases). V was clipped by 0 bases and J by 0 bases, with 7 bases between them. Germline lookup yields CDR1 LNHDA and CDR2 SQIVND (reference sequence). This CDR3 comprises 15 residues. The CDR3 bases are TGTGCCAGTAGTATAGATAGCGGTAGCACAGATACGCAGTATTTT. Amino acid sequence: CASSIDSGSTDTQYF.

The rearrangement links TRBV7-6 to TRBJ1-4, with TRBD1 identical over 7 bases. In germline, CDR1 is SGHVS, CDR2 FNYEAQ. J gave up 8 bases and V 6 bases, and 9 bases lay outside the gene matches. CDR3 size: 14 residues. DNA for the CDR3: TGTGCCAGCAGGCCACAGGGGAGGACGGAAAAACTGTTTTTT. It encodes CASRPQGRTEKLFF.

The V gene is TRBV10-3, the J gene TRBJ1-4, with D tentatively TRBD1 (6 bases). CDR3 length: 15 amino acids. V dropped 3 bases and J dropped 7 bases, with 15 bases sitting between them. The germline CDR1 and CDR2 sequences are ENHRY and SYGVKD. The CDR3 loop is CAISEGGRGSEKLFF. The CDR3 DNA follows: TGTGCCATCAGTGAAGGGGGGAGGGGTAGTGAAAAACTGTTTTTT.

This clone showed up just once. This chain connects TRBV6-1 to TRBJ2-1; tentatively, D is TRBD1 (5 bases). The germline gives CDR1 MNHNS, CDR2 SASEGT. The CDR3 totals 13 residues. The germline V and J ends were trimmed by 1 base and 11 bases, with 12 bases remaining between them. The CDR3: CASSEGPGIQQFF. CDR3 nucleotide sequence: TGTGCCAGCAGTGAAGGGCCAGGGATCCAGCAGTTCTTC.

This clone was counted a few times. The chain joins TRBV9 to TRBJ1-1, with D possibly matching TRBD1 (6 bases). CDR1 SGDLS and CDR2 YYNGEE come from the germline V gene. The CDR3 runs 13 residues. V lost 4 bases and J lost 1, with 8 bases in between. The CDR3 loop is CASSIQGNTEAFF. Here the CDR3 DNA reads TGTGCCAGCAGCATACAGGGGAACACTGAAGCTTTCTTT. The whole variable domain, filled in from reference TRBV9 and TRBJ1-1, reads DSGVTQTPKHLITATGQRVTLRCSPRSGDLSVYWYQQSLDQGLQFLIQYYNGEERAKGNILERFSAQQFPDLHSELNLSSLELGDSALYFCASSIQGNTEAFFGQGTRLTVV.

CDR3 DNA sequence: TGTGCCAGCAGTGGACAGGGTACTACCCTCTATCAGCCCCAGCATTTT. Translated, it gives CASSGQGTTLYQPQHF. The gene calls are TRBV6-1 and TRBJ1-5, with TRBD1 matching over 7 bases. This CDR3 region has 16 residues. CDR1 and CDR2 from the germline V gene are MNHNS and SASEGT. The V gene end was trimmed by 4 bases and the J gene end by 5 bases; junction bases not matched to a gene: 11.

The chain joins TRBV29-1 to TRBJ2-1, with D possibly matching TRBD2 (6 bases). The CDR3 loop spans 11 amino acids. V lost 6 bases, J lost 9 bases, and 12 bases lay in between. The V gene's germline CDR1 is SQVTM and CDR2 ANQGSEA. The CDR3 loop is CSVLTSFEQFF. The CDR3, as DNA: TGCAGCGTCCTGACTAGTTTTGAGCAGTTCTTC.

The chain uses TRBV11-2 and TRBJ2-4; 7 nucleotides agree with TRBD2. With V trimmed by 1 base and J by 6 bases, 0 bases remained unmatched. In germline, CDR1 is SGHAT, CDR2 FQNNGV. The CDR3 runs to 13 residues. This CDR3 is CASSLASGNIQYF. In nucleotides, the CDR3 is TGTGCCAGCAGCTTAGCTAGCGGAAACATTCAGTACTTC.